This T cell receptor beta chain was obtained from a study of cytomegalovirus exposure and HLA in healthy donors. Notes on the study in general: An analysis was carried out later, and it reportedly showed fewer N-insertions in an Asian-associated ancestry cluster than the roughly 700-donor mean.

In regard to this clone: Its target is unknown.

Sampled while nominally healthy, donors likely had unrecorded immune exposures. Vbeta (60) and Jbeta (13) primers were used in the PCR. Clones were sequenced by immunoSEQ multiplex PCR, and TCRdb holds only the in-frame ones, with some missing. Of roughly 160,000 clones listed, roughly 84% are singletons. CDR3 size: 15 residues. Germline V gene lookup returns CDR1 MDHEN and CDR2 SYDVKM. V gave up 6 bases and J gave up 8 bases, with 19 bases separating them. This rearrangement joins TRBV28 to TRBJ1-4; D uncertain. The sequencing input was PBMCs. This TCR came from a boy aged 2 to 10 in good health and CMV-seronegative. Here the CDR3 reads CASSHLNGLREKLFF. In DNA, the CDR3 is TGTGCCAGCAGCCATTTGAATGGACTTAGGGAAAAACTGTTTTTT. The variable domain in full, completed from reference TRBV28 and TRBJ1-4, reads DVKVTQSSRYLVKRTGEKVFLECVQDMDHENMFWYRQDPGLGLRLIYFSYDVKMKEKGDIPEGYSVSREKKERFSLILESASTNQTSMYLCASSHLNGLREKLFFGSGTQLSVL.